The 30 T cell receptor beta chains below come from one sample, sequenced in a study of beta chain features in type 1 diabetes listed by TCRdb under 2018. What the study reported, not specific to this receptor: In all four CD4+ subsets, TCRB CDR3 length was moderately but significantly shorter in type 1 diabetes patients.

The antigens of these receptors remain unknown. Libraries were constructed by the immunoSEQ multiplex PCR assay. The entire amount of isolated RNA was reverse transcribed using the High Capacity cDNA Reverse Transcription Kit, so the sequenced TCRB transcripts were expressed ones. TCRdb took over this immuneACCESS table, retaining in-frame rearrangements with V and J assigned. Such tables are incomplete; in checked studies, under half of the missing clones stem from an unresolved V gene, and the remainder is unexplained. Within this sample are 200,000 to 250,000 clones, with roughly 17% of them counted one time only. The top ten hold 0.07% to 0.095% of the sample. Source material: naive CD4+ T cells from blood. Interpreted using the paper, the cell subset or site label stands for: true naive CD4+ T cells. These receptors were taken from a young man with type 1 diabetes.

The chain combines TRBV30 with TRBJ2-5; D remains unclear. V gave up 2 bases and J gave up 5 bases, with 12 bases separating them. CDR1 and CDR2 (germline): GTSNPN, SVGIG (reference sequence). The CDR3 contains 13 residues. The CDR3 region is CAWSPVGRETQYF. CDR3 nucleotides: TGTGCCTGGAGTCCCGTAGGTCGGGAGACCCAGTACTTC.

V usage is TRBV7-2 and J usage is TRBJ2-3; D call uncertain. Germline V lookup: CDR1 SGHTA, CDR2 FQGNSA. This CDR3 comprises 12 residues. V was shortened by 5 bases and J by 5 bases, with 8 bases between the two germline ends. CDR3 sequence reads: CASSSLEDTQYF. The DNA of the CDR3 is TGTGCCAGCAGCAGCCTCGAAGATACGCAGTATTTT.

This rearrangement joins TRBV11-2 to TRBJ1-2; D call uncertain. The CDR3 is made up of 13 amino acids. Trimming cost V 5 bases and J 4 bases, with 11 bases left between them. Germline V CDR1 and CDR2: SGHAT, FQNNGV. CDR3 amino acids: CASSTSATYGYTF. CDR3 coding DNA: TGTGCCAGCAGCACTTCAGCAACCTATGGCTACACCTTC. The whole variable domain, remainder taken from reference TRBV11-2 and TRBJ1-2, is EAGVAQSPRYKIIEKRQSVAFWCNPISGHATLYWYQQILGQGPKLLIQFQNNGVVDDSQLPKDRFSAERLKGVDSTLKIQPAKLEDSAVYLCASSTSATYGYTFGSGTRLTVV.

This clone was recorded a few times. This chain connects TRBV10-3 to TRBJ2-5; TRBD1 agrees at 7 bases. Per germline, CDR1 ENHRY and CDR2 SYGVKD. The V and J ends lost 10 bases and 3 bases, in that order; junction bases with no gene match: 5. The CDR3 is made up of 12 amino acids. The CDR3 sequence is CATHDREETQYF. CDR3 sequence (DNA): TGTGCCACCCATGACAGGGAAGAGACCCAGTACTTC.

The chain employs TRBV9 and TRBJ2-6, with 8 bases that match TRBD1. The ends lost 1 base at V and 0 bases at J; junction bases unmatched: 9. CDR3 length: 19 residues. Per germline, CDR1 SGDLS and CDR2 YYNGEE. CDR3 coding DNA: TGTGCCAGCAGCGTAATGAGAGGGACAGGCCGCTCTGGGGCCAACGTCCTGACTTTC. It specifies CASSVMRGTGRSGANVLTF.

In the case of this clone: Other DNA sequences in the same sample also yield this CDR3. The chain links TRBV9 to TRBJ2-1; tentative D call: TRBD1 (5 bases). V dropped 0 bases and J dropped 3 bases, with 10 bases sitting between them. Germline CDR1 reads SGDLS; CDR2 reads YYNGEE. This CDR3 has 15 amino acids. The CDR3 DNA is TGTGCCAGCAGCGTAGGGGGAAGGGGCTACAATGAGCAGTTCTTC. Protein: CASSVGGRGYNEQFF.

In this sample, this clone turned up a few times. This chain links TRBV30 with TRBJ2-4, with D uncertain. Germline loops: CDR1 GTSNPN, CDR2 SVGIG (reference sequence). This CDR3 comprises 14 residues. Trimming pared 0 bases from V and 4 bases from J, leaving 10 bases between. The CDR3: CAWSVPRQKNIQYF. The CDR3, as DNA: TGTGCCTGGAGTGTACCCCGGCAGAAAAACATTCAGTACTTC.

This clone was observed a few times. Within the sample, other DNA sequences also encode this same CDR3. This chain joins TRBV29-1 and TRBJ2-7; no definite D call. The CDR3 spans 11 residues. V was shortened by 4 bases and J by 0 bases, with 4 bases between the two germline ends. Germline CDR1 is SQVTM and CDR2 is ANQGSEA. The CDR3 nucleotides read TGCAGCGTTGTAGGCTCCTACGAGCAGTACTTC. Residues: CSVVGSYEQYF.

This clone was seen a few times. This rearrangement joins TRBV28 to TRBJ2-7, with D perhaps TRBD1 (5 bases). The CDR3 runs to 15 residues. Germline CDR1 and CDR2: MDHEN and SYDVKM. The germline V and J ends were trimmed by 5 bases and 10 bases, with 24 bases remaining between them. The CDR3 is CASSPAQWGDSPQYF. The CDR3 DNA follows: TGTGCCAGCAGTCCCGCCCAGTGGGGCGACAGCCCCCAGTACTTC.

This clone was counted between two and nine times. The chain is built from TRBV5-1 and TRBJ2-3, with a weak D call TRBD1 (6 bases). Per the germline V gene, CDR1 is SGHRS and CDR2 is YFSETQ. The CDR3 sequence is 15 residues long. V was clipped by 7 bases and J by 3 bases, with 18 bases between them. The DNA of the CDR3 is TGCGCCAGCTGGCGGGCGCCGGGACAAACAGATACGCAGTATTTT. Translation: CASWRAPGQTDTQYF.

This clone was picked up a small number of times. The chain recombines TRBV2 with TRBJ1-5, with 7 nucleotides matching TRBD1. In germline, CDR1 is SNHLY, CDR2 FYNNEI. V lost 3 bases and J lost 7; bases outside the gene matches: 9. The CDR3 spans 15 residues. The DNA for the CDR3 is TGTGCCAGCAGTGAGGAGGGGGCCGTTTGGCAGCCCCAGCATTTT. Translated: CASSEEGAVWQPQHF.

The rearrangement uses TRBV7-2 and TRBJ1-1, with D perhaps matching TRBD1 (6 bases). This CDR3 spans 15 amino acids. Trimming left V 5 bases short and J 10 bases short, with 23 bases between. The germline gives CDR1 SGHTA, CDR2 FQGNSA. This CDR3 is CASSLIRDTPGVAFF. The DNA for the CDR3 is TGTGCCAGCAGCCTAATCCGGGACACCCCTGGGGTAGCTTTCTTT.

CDR3 nucleotides: TGCAGCGTTGCTTTGAGGGCACGGGATGGAAACACCATATATTTT. Translated, it gives CSVALRARDGNTIYF. The rearrangement uses TRBV29-1 and TRBJ1-3; the D is unclear. This CDR3 has 15 amino acids. The V gene's germline CDR1 is SQVTM and CDR2 ANQGSEA. V was shortened by 4 bases and J by 3 bases, with 16 bases between the two germline ends.

The table lists this clone with a few counts. The V gene is TRBV4-2, the J gene TRBJ2-3; no reliable D call. Germline CDR1 is LGHNA and CDR2 is YNFKEQ. The CDR3 spans 17 residues. The germline V and J ends were trimmed by 2 bases and 2 bases, with 17 bases remaining between them. The CDR3 sequence is CASSQTPPSEHTDTQYF. The CDR3 nucleotides read TGTGCCAGCAGCCAAACTCCTCCGAGCGAACACACAGATACGCAGTATTTT.

The rearrangement links TRBV30 to TRBJ1-5, with D maybe TRBD1 (5 bases). Germline CDR1 reads GTSNPN; CDR2 reads SVGIG (reference sequence). The length of the CDR3 is 15 residues. V was shortened by 0 bases and J by 7 bases, with 16 bases between the two germline ends. CDR3 loop: CAWSVSGQGAQPQHF. In DNA form, the CDR3 reads TGTGCCTGGAGTGTATCAGGGCAGGGTGCACAGCCCCAGCATTTT.

In this sample, this clone turned up a few times. The CDR3 DNA is TGTGCCACCCGGCAGGGGTCCAGCACAGATACGCAGTATTTT. It specifies CATRQGSSTDTQYF. The rearrangement joins TRBV6-6 to TRBJ2-3; perhaps TRBD1 as D (6 bases). The CDR3 extends over 14 amino acids. Germline loops: CDR1 MNHNY, CDR2 SVGAGI (reference sequence). The V gene lost 10 bases and the J gene lost 0 bases, with 14 bases spanning the gap.

V gene TRBV2 combines with J gene TRBJ1-1; D unclear. Germline values: CDR1 SNHLY, CDR2 FYNNEI. The V end lost 3 bases, the J end lost 7 bases, and 6 bases lay between the germline ends. The CDR3 extends over 11 amino acids. This CDR3 reads CASSEMNEAFF. The CDR3 coding sequence is TGTGCCAGCAGTGAGATGAATGAAGCTTTCTTT. Variable domain in full (rest from reference TRBV2 and TRBJ1-1): EPEVTQTPSHQVTQMGQEVILRCVPISNHLYFYWYRQILGQKVEFLVSFYNNEISEKSEIFDDQFSVERPDGSNFTLKIRSTKLEDSAMYFCASSEMNEAFFGQGTRLTVV.

This chain uses TRBV27 with TRBJ1-1; 9 nucleotides align to TRBD1. The CDR3 covers 14 residues. Trimming at V came to 6 bases and at J to 5 bases, leaving 7 bases not matched to a gene. Germline CDR1 is MNHEY and CDR2 is SMNVEV (reference sequence). The CDR3 nucleotides are TGTGCCAGCAGGCAACAGGGGGCTGGAACTGAAGCTTTCTTT. It yields the protein CASRQQGAGTEAFF.

The V and J genes are TRBV7-6 and TRBJ1-2; 9 nucleotides match TRBD1. Germline V CDR1 and CDR2: SGHVS, FNYEAQ. V lost 6 bases to trimming and J lost 12 bases; unmatched junction nucleotides: 8. CDR3 length: 12 residues. The CDR3 coding sequence is TGTGCCAGCAGATCCGGGACAGGGAACCACACCTTC. Translating it yields CASRSGTGNHTF.

The chain combines TRBV7-2 with TRBJ2-7; D is ambiguous. The germline V gene encodes CDR1 SGHTA and CDR2 FQGNSA. Trimming removed 1 base at V and 0 bases at J, with 10 bases between. This CDR3 has 15 amino acids. CDR3 nucleotides: TGTGCCAGCAGCTTAGACAGTCCTCGCTCCTACGAGCAGTACTTC. Amino acids: CASSLDSPRSYEQYF. The entire variable domain, with the rest obtained from reference TRBV7-2 and TRBJ2-7, is as follows: GAGVSQSPSNKVTEKGKDVELRCDPISGHTALYWYRQSLGQGLEFLIYFQGNSAPDKSGLPSDRFSAERTGGSVSTLTIQRTQQEDSAVYLCASSLDSPRSYEQYFGPGTRLTVT.

This clone came up a few times. The V gene is TRBV7-2, the J gene TRBJ1-5, with 9 bases identical to TRBD1. The V and J ends lost 1 base and 3 bases, in that order; junction bases with no gene match: 1. CDR1 and CDR2 from the germline V gene are SGHTA and FQGNSA. The CDR3 is 15 amino acids. CDR3 region: CASSLGDRDNQPQHF. CDR3 nucleotides: TGTGCCAGCAGCTTAGGGGACAGGGACAATCAGCCCCAGCATTTT.

This clone was observed a few times. This chain joins TRBV5-4 and TRBJ2-7; no clear D. Germline CDR1 is SGHNT and CDR2 is YYREEE (reference sequence). The CDR3 runs to 14 residues. The V gene lost 4 bases and the J gene lost 3 bases, with 14 bases spanning the gap. CDR3: CASSARVGNYEQYF. The CDR3 region has the DNA TGTGCCAGCAGCGCCCGCGTGGGGAACTACGAGCAGTACTTC. The whole variable domain, remainder taken from reference TRBV5-4 and TRBJ2-7, is ETGVTQSPTHLIKTRGQQVTLRCSSQSGHNTVSWYQQALGQGPQFIFQYYREEENGRGNFPPRFSGLQFPNYSSELNVNALELDDSALYLCASSARVGNYEQYFGPGTRLTVT.

Remarks on this clone: The same CDR3 arises from other DNA sequences in this sample as well. The chain carries TRBV30 and TRBJ1-1, with D hard to call. The CDR3 contains 13 residues. CDR1 and CDR2 (germline): GTSNPN, SVGIG (reference sequence). V gave up 0 bases and J gave up 1 base, with 6 bases separating them. The CDR3, as DNA: TGTGCCTGGAGTGTACAAGAGAACACTGAAGCTTTCTTT. Amino acid sequence: CAWSVQENTEAFF.

The rearrangement uses TRBV30 and TRBJ2-1, with 11 positions matching TRBD2. This CDR3 comprises 16 residues. CDR1 is GTSNPN, CDR2 SVGIG, per germline (reference sequence). The V and J ends lost 3 bases and 3 bases, in that order; junction bases with no gene match: 7. CDR3 residues: CAWRVSGRAGYNEQFF. The CDR3 coding sequence is TGTGCCTGGAGGGTTAGCGGGAGGGCCGGCTACAATGAGCAGTTCTTC.

The table lists this clone with a few counts. The rearrangement links TRBV6-1 to TRBJ2-3; unclear D gene. Germline loops: CDR1 MNHNS, CDR2 SASEGT. V lost 8 bases, J lost 6 bases, and 15 bases lay in between. The CDR3 length is 13 residues. The CDR3 loop is CASLPGRADTQYF. DNA of the CDR3: TGTGCCAGCCTGCCGGGTAGAGCGGATACGCAGTATTTT.

In its sample, this clone was seen a few times. The chain joins TRBV7-2 to TRBJ2-3, with TRBD1 identical over 9 bases. The length of the CDR3 is 14 residues. Germline CDR1 is SGHTA and CDR2 is FQGNSA. V lost 3 bases, J lost 6 bases, and 4 bases stayed unmatched. The CDR3 DNA sequence: TGTGCCAGCAGCTTCTACAGGGGGCCGGATACGCAGTATTTT. This translates into CASSFYRGPDTQYF.

This clone has a handful of counts. V is TRBV7-2 and J is TRBJ2-1; possibly TRBD2 for D (6 bases). V shed 1 base and J shed 2 bases, with 9 bases lying between them. The CDR3 spans 15 residues. CDR1 and CDR2 from the germline V gene are SGHTA and FQGNSA. CDR3 sequence (DNA): TGTGCCAGCAGCTTAGTTGCGGGAACCTACAATGAGCAGTTCTTC. Translation: CASSLVAGTYNEQFF.

This clone was observed a few times. This chain joins TRBV7-2 and TRBJ1-1, with a weak D call TRBD1 (6 bases). Germline CDR1 reads SGHTA; CDR2 reads FQGNSA. V lost 1 base, J lost 4 bases, and 10 bases lay in between. This CDR3 has 14 residues. CDR3 coding DNA: TGTGCCAGCAGCTTAGTTAAAGGGGGCACTGAAGCTTTCTTT. Residues: CASSLVKGGTEAFF.

This clone has more than one count but fewer than ten. The chain uses TRBV20-1 and TRBJ1-2, with TRBD1 as a possible D gene (5 bases). The V and J ends lost 6 bases and 12 bases respectively, with 17 bases between them. The CDR3 extends over 11 amino acids. CDR1 and CDR2 (germline): DFQATT, SNEGSKA (reference sequence). The CDR3 spells CSAAVRRDDTF. The CDR3 bases are TGCAGTGCAGCGGTTCGCAGGGATGACACCTTC.

This clone was found a few times. The chain is built from TRBV9 and TRBJ2-7; TRBD2 aligns across 13 bases. Germline assignment: CDR1 SGDLS and CDR2 YYNGEE. With 4 bases clipped from V and 4 bases from J, the junction kept 5 bases outside the gene matches. This CDR3 has 15 amino acids. CDR3 nucleotides: TGTGCCAGCAGCCCCGGGGGACTAGCGGGATACGAGCAGTACTTC. Encoded protein: CASSPGGLAGYEQYF.